These 29 T cell receptor beta chains share one sample of origin, sequenced in a study of cytomegalovirus exposure and HLA in healthy donors (dated by TCRdb to 2016 to 2017). The protocol used for the library was the immunoSEQ multiplex PCR assay. The multiplex PCR relied on a mix of 60 forward primers for TCR Vbeta segments and 13 reverse primers for TCR Jbeta segments. In TCRdb, the immuneACCESS table is reduced to in-frame sequences with V and J assigned. These tables do not hold every clone; where another copy was compared, an unresolved V gene accounts for under half, and the others remain unexplained. The sample includes about 120,000 clones, with more than 70% observed a single time. The ten largest clones add up to around 4% of the sample. What was sequenced was PBMCs. The receptors come from a man aged 25 to 40 in good health and CMV-seronegative.

The chain carries TRBV27 and TRBJ2-7; 7 bases match TRBD2. Germline V gene sequence: CDR1 MNHEY, CDR2 SMNVEV (reference sequence). The CDR3 covers 13 residues. V was clipped by 2 bases and J by 6 bases; unmatched bases: 4. Here the CDR3 reads CASSLGGDGEQYF. CDR3 bases: TGTGCCAGCAGTTTAGGGGGGGATGGCGAGCAGTACTTC.

The V and J genes are TRBV5-1 and TRBJ2-7; no firm D call. Trimming left V 5 bases short and J 5 bases short, with 11 bases between. The CDR3 has 12 residues. Germline-derived CDR1 and CDR2 are SGHRS and YFSETQ. CDR3 DNA: TGCGCCAGCAGAAGAAACTACGACGAGCAGTACTTC. Protein product: CASRRNYDEQYF.

The chain employs TRBV4-2 and TRBJ2-5, with 11 bases that match TRBD2. The better agreement between TRBJ2-7 and the DNA end casts doubt on the J call. The CDR3 is 15 amino acids. Germline lookup yields CDR1 LGHNA and CDR2 YNFKEQ. The CDR3 DNA is TGTGCCAGCAGCCAAGGGACTAGCGGGCCCTACGAGCAGTACTTC. This gives the protein CASSQGTSGPYEQYF.

This clone has only one observation. The gene calls are TRBV27 and TRBJ2-7; 11 bases agree with TRBD1. V dropped 4 bases and J dropped 2; count of bases not matched to a gene: 1. The CDR3 is 14 residues long. The germline V gene has CDR1 MNHEY and CDR2 SMNVEV (reference sequence). The CDR3 DNA reads TGTGCCAGCAGTTCGGGACAGGGGGCCTACGAGCAGTACTTC. Its protein product is CASSSGQGAYEQYF.

The chain has TRBV6-5 and TRBJ1-6; the match to TRBD1 covers 8 bases. V lost 6 bases and J lost 9; bases outside the gene matches: 7. Germline assignment: CDR1 MNHEY and CDR2 SVGAGI. This CDR3 has 14 residues. The CDR3 nucleotides read TGTGCCAGCAGCGGACAGGGATTACCTTCACCCCTCCACTTT. This gives the protein CASSGQGLPSPLHF.

The CDR3 here is CASSPDRGRGEQFF. The CDR3 DNA reads as TGTGCCAGCTCACCGGACAGGGGGCGAGGGGAGCAGTTCTTC. V usage is TRBV18 and J usage is TRBJ2-1; 11 bases agree with TRBD1. Germline CDR1 and CDR2: KGHSH and LQKENI. J gave up 10 bases and V 3 bases, and 5 bases lay outside the gene matches. This CDR3 has 14 residues. Drawing the rest from reference TRBV18 and TRBJ2-1, the complete variable domain is NAGVMQNPRHLVRRRGQEARLRCSPMKGHSHVYWYRQLPEEGLKFMVYLQKENIIDESGMPKERFSAEFPKEGPSILRIQQVVRGDSAAYFCASSPDRGRGEQFFGPGTRLTVL.

V is TRBV6-5 and J is TRBJ2-1, with D possibly matching TRBD1 (6 bases). V was shortened by 7 bases and J by 6 bases, with 16 bases between the two germline ends. Germline loops: CDR1 MNHEY, CDR2 SVGAGI. The CDR3 covers 14 residues. DNA for the CDR3: TGTGCCAGCACCGATCGACAGGTGGGCAATGAGCAGTTCTTC. The encoded protein is CASTDRQVGNEQFF.

The chain uses TRBV5-6 and TRBJ1-6; 9 bases are shared with TRBD1. V lost 2 bases, J lost 2 bases, and 8 bases stayed unmatched. Germline V CDR1 and CDR2: SGHDT, YYEEEE. This CDR3 comprises 18 residues. CDR3: CASSFTGGGNPYNSPLHF. The CDR3 region has the DNA TGTGCCAGCAGCTTTACAGGGGGCGGAAATCCCTATAATTCACCCCTCCACTTT.

V is TRBV7-9 and J is TRBJ1-6; 7 bases agree with TRBD1. CDR1 and CDR2 (germline): SEHNR, FQNEAQ (reference sequence). The ends lost 1 base at V and 7 bases at J; junction bases unmatched: 4. This CDR3 is 15 amino acids long. CDR3 residues: CASSLGRRGNSPLHF. The CDR3 region has the DNA TGTGCCAGCAGCTTAGGGCGCAGGGGGAATTCACCCCTCCACTTT.

The table lists this clone with a few counts. The chain uses TRBV6-6 and TRBJ1-2; D possibly corresponds to TRBD1 (6 bases). Germline assignment: CDR1 MNHNY and CDR2 SVGAGI (reference sequence). Trimming cost V 5 bases and J 3 bases, with 13 bases left between them. CDR3 length: 14 amino acids. CDR3 loop: CASSIRDNHYGYTF. The CDR3 DNA reads TGTGCCAGCAGTATACGGGACAACCACTATGGCTACACCTTC.

This clone has only a few counts. The chain employs TRBV7-6 and TRBJ2-7, with 9 bases lining up with TRBD1. Trimming took 5 bases from V and 3 from J; bases not matched to a gene: 5. CDR3 length: 14 residues. Germline CDR1 SGHVS, CDR2 FNYEAQ. CDR3: CASSQMTGGYEQYF. The CDR3 nucleotides read TGTGCCAGCAGCCAAATGACAGGGGGCTACGAGCAGTACTTC. Full variable domain (outside the CDR3, taken from reference TRBV7-6 and TRBJ2-7): GAGVSQSPRYKVTKRGQDVALRCDPISGHVSLYWYRQALGQGPEFLTYFNYEAQQDKSGLPNDRFSAERPEGSISTLTIQRTEQRDSAMYRCASSQMTGGYEQYFGPGTRLTVT.

This clone was detected once. V and J are TRBV9 and TRBJ1-2; possible D gene TRBD1, 6 bases. Germline CDR1 SGDLS, CDR2 YYNGEE. Trimming cost V 0 bases and J 8 bases, with 23 bases left between them. The CDR3 extends over 17 amino acids. The CDR3 nucleotides read TGTGCCAGCAGCGTAGCCACTCCGGGGGGGCCTCGCGGCGGCTACACCTTC. Translated, it gives CASSVATPGGPRGGYTF. Supplemented by reference TRBV9 and TRBJ1-2, the full variable domain reads DSGVTQTPKHLITATGQRVTLRCSPRSGDLSVYWYQQSLDQGLQFLIQYYNGEERAKGNILERFSAQQFPDLHSELNLSSLELGDSALYFCASSVATPGGPRGGYTFGSGTRLTVV.

The rearrangement uses TRBV5-4 and TRBJ2-1; D might be TRBD1 (7 bases). This CDR3 comprises 14 residues. Germline V gives CDR1 SGHNT, CDR2 YYREEE (reference sequence). V was pared by 2 bases and J by 5 bases, with 11 bases between. The CDR3 protein is CASSFPGGNNEQFF. The CDR3 bases are TGTGCCAGCAGCTTTCCAGGGGGGAACAATGAGCAGTTCTTC.

The CDR3 bases are TGTGCCAGCTCGTCTTCAGGGGGCGACCAGCCCCAGCATTTT. Residues: CASSSSGGDQPQHF. The V gene is TRBV18, the J gene TRBJ1-5; TRBD1 aligns across 8 bases. The CDR3 sequence is 14 residues long. The V gene's germline CDR1 is KGHSH and CDR2 LQKENI. J was trimmed by 7 bases and V by 6 bases; bases with no gene match: 8. The full variable domain, its missing parts supplied by reference TRBV18 and TRBJ1-5, is NAGVMQNPRHLVRRRGQEARLRCSPMKGHSHVYWYRQLPEEGLKFMVYLQKENIIDESGMPKERFSAEFPKEGPSILRIQQVVRGDSAAYFCASSSSGGDQPQHFGDGTRLSIL.

There are a few counts of this clone. The chain recombines TRBV7-2 with TRBJ1-1; D might be TRBD1 (6 bases). Germline CDR1 and CDR2: SGHTA and FQGNSA. V lost 1 base to trimming and J lost 1 base, with 7 bases between them. CDR3 length: 14 amino acids. The CDR3 region has the DNA TGTGCCAGCAGCTTAGACAGGGCGAACACTGAAGCTTTCTTT. This gives the protein CASSLDRANTEAFF.

The genes are TRBV6-5 and TRBJ1-1; D call uncertain. Germline V gene lookup returns CDR1 MNHEY and CDR2 SVGAGI. The CDR3 runs 14 residues. Trimming took 0 bases from V and 7 from J, leaving 12 bases between them. Here the CDR3 reads CASSYSPGAIEAFF. For the CDR3, the DNA is TGTGCCAGCAGTTACTCGCCAGGCGCCATTGAAGCTTTCTTT.

The rearrangement links TRBV4-1 to TRBJ2-5; a possible D gene is TRBD2 (5 bases). The last part of the DNA fits TRBJ2-7 better; the J call may be wrong. Germline V lookup: CDR1 MGHRA, CDR2 YSYEKL. The CDR3 length is 16 residues. The CDR3 loop reads CASSQGRPSTTYEQYF. For the CDR3, the DNA is TGCGCCAGCAGCCAAGGTCGGCCTAGCACAACCTACGAGCAGTACTTC.

The genes are TRBV9 and TRBJ1-4, with 8 bases that match TRBD1. Germline V gene data show CDR1 as SGDLS and CDR2 as YYNGEE. The CDR3 has 14 residues. V gave up 4 bases and J gave up 7 bases; unmatched junction bases: 6. In DNA, the CDR3 is TGTGCCAGCAGCCCCAGGACAGGGTGTGAAAAACTGTTTTTT. Its translation is CASSPRTGCEKLFF.

The chain joins TRBV4-2 to TRBJ2-5; the D gene is possibly TRBD1 (6 bases). The CDR3 is 16 residues long. Germline loops: CDR1 LGHNA, CDR2 YNFKEQ. Trimming shortened V by 0 bases and J by 1 base, and 12 bases separated the two germline ends. The CDR3 region is CASSQEPTGSQETQYF. The DNA for the CDR3 is TGTGCCAGCAGCCAAGAACCGACAGGTTCCCAAGAGACCCAGTACTTC.

V gene TRBV7-9 combines with J gene TRBJ1-4, with 7 positions matching TRBD1. This CDR3 region has 16 residues. Germline-derived CDR1 and CDR2 are SEHNR and FQNEAQ (reference sequence). After removal of 0 bases from V and 6 bases from J, the junction contained 7 bases not matched to a gene. CDR3 coding DNA: TGTGCCAGCAGCTTAGCGTTAGGGGGCGGAGATGAAAAACTGTTTTTT. Protein product: CASSLALGGGDEKLFF.

This chain connects TRBV6-6 to TRBJ2-5; D remains unclear. The J call is in doubt because the DNA end fits TRBJ2-7 better. This CDR3 contains 14 residues. The germline V gene has CDR1 MNHNY and CDR2 SVGAGI (reference sequence). The CDR3 nucleotides are TGTGCCAGCAGTGACCCAGGCAGATCCTACGAGCAGTACTTC. It is translated as CASSDPGRSYEQYF.

V usage is TRBV30 and J usage is TRBJ2-1; 8 bases are shared with TRBD2. Germline CDR1 and CDR2: GTSNPN and SVGIG (reference sequence). J lost 7 bases, V lost 8 bases, and 16 bases had no gene match. This CDR3 is built from 15 residues. CDR3 bases: TGTGCCCGGAACTACGGGGGGGAGTACAGGAATGAGCAGTTCTTC. It translates to CARNYGGEYRNEQFF.

This chain joins TRBV6-1 and TRBJ1-1; perhaps TRBD1 as D (5 bases). V gave up 10 bases and J gave up 8 bases, with 17 bases separating them. This CDR3 has 12 amino acids. Germline V gives CDR1 MNHNS, CDR2 SASEGT. The chain's CDR3 is CATHPGGSEAFF. CDR3 nucleotides: TGTGCCACCCACCCCGGGGGATCCGAAGCTTTCTTT.

As concerns this clone: Other DNA sequences in this sample translate to the same CDR3. The chain uses TRBV7-9 and TRBJ2-3, with 9 bases aligning to TRBD1. The CDR3 loop spans 15 amino acids. The V segment lost 1 base and the J segment 3 bases; nucleotides outside the gene matches: 2. The germline gives CDR1 SEHNR, CDR2 FQNEAQ (reference sequence). In nucleotides, the CDR3 is TGTGCCAGCAGCTTAGGGGGACAGGGAACAGATACGCAGTATTTT. This sequence encodes CASSLGGQGTDTQYF.

The rearrangement joins TRBV11-2 to TRBJ1-5; maybe TRBD1 (5 bases). V lost 1 base and J 4 bases, leaving 8 bases between the germline ends. The CDR3 spans 14 residues. Germline CDR1 SGHAT, CDR2 FQNNGV. CDR3 sequence: CASSLGQINQPQHF. CDR3 coding DNA: TGTGCCAGCAGCTTAGGACAGATTAATCAGCCCCAGCATTTT. Full variable domain (rest looked up from reference TRBV11-2 and TRBJ1-5): EAGVAQSPRYKIIEKRQSVAFWCNPISGHATLYWYQQILGQGPKLLIQFQNNGVVDDSQLPKDRFSAERLKGVDSTLKIQPAKLEDSAVYLCASSLGQINQPQHFGDGTRLSIL.

This CDR3 is CAISDMQGGYGYTF. DNA of the CDR3: TGTGCCATCAGTGATATGCAGGGTGGTTATGGCTACACCTTC. The V gene is TRBV10-3, the J gene TRBJ1-2; D may be TRBD1 (5 bases). The CDR3 has 14 residues. V was trimmed by 3 bases and J by 5 bases, leaving 13 bases between them. CDR1 is ENHRY, CDR2 SYGVKD, per germline.

In nucleotides, the CDR3 is TGTGCCAGCAGTTTACCCCACGGGACAGGGGACACTGAAGCTTTCTTT. Protein sequence: CASSLPHGTGDTEAFF. The rearrangement uses TRBV28 and TRBJ1-1; 10 positions match TRBD1. The CDR3 runs 16 residues. Germline lookup yields CDR1 MDHEN and CDR2 SYDVKM. V trimming: 2 bases; J trimming: 3 bases; junction bases outside the gene matches: 6.

This clone was seen more than once but under ten times. The chain has TRBV25-1 and TRBJ2-7; D call uncertain. The CDR3 spans 12 residues. Germline V CDR1 and CDR2: MGHDK, SYGVNS. The ends were cut back, 6 bases at V and 0 bases at J, with 6 bases in the middle. CDR3 in DNA: TGTGCCAGCAGCCGTAGCTCCTACGAGCAGTACTTC. Protein product: CASSRSSYEQYF.

CDR3 nucleotide sequence: TGTGCCAGCAGCTTATGGGGGGAGGAGACCCAGTACTTC. Its protein product is CASSLWGEETQYF. The rearrangement uses TRBV7-2 and TRBJ2-5; weak D call: TRBD2 (6 bases). Germline CDR1 reads SGHTA; CDR2 reads FQGNSA. The CDR3 sequence is 13 residues long. Trimming stripped 2 bases from V and 5 bases from J, with 9 bases between.